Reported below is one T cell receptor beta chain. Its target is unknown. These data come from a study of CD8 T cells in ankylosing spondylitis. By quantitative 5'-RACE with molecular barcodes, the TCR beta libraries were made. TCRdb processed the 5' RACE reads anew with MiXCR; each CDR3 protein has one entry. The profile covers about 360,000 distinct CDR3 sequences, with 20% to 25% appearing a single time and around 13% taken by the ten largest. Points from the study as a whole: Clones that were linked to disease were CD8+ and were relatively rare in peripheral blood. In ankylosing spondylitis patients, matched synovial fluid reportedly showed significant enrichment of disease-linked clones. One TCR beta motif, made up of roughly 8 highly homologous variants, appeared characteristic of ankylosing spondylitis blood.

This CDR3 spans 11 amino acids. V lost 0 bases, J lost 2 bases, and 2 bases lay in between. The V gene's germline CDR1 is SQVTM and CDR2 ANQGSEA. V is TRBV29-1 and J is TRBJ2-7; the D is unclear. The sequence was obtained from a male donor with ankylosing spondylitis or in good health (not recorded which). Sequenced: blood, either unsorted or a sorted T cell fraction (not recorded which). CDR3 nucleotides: TGCAGCGTTGAAGACGCCTACGAGCAGTACTTC. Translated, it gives CSVEDAYEQYF.